The 12 T cell receptor beta chains below were found in one sample sequenced in a study of T cell responses to AZD1222 COVID-19 vaccine. Clones were sequenced by immunoSEQ multiplex PCR, and TCRdb holds only the in-frame ones, with some missing. This table has 130,000 or so clones, about nine tenths appearing once. The sequenced sample was peripheral blood, obtained on day 0 of AZD1222 vaccination. These receptors all come from an adult in good health.

The CDR3 reads CASSWDRGHEKLFF. CDR3 DNA sequence: TGTGCCAGCAGCTGGGACAGGGGGCATGAAAAACTGTTTTTT. The chain uses TRBV6-2 or TRBV6-3 and TRBJ1-4; 12 nucleotides line up with TRBD1. With 6 bases clipped from V and 6 bases from J, the junction kept 2 bases outside the gene matches. In germline, CDR1 is MNHEY, CDR2 SVGEGT. The CDR3 contains 14 residues.

This chain links TRBV6-2 or TRBV6-3 with TRBJ1-1; no definite D call. Trimming removed 0 bases from V and 11 bases from J, with 10 bases in between. Germline CDR1 and CDR2: MNHEY and SVGEGT. The CDR3 is 12 residues long. DNA for the CDR3: TGTGCCAGCAGTTACTCCGCACTGTTTGCTTTCTTT. Protein sequence: CASSYSALFAFF.

This chain joins TRBV20-1 and TRBJ2-1; D uncertain. The CDR3 runs to 14 residues. Germline CDR1 is DFQATT and CDR2 is SNEGSKA (reference sequence). V was cut by 3 bases and J by 2 bases, with 11 bases left in between. In nucleotides, the CDR3 is TGCAGTGCTAGTTTTCTGGGGACCTACAATGAGCAGTTCTTC. This encodes CSASFLGTYNEQFF.

The chain links TRBV3-1 (or the pseudogene TRBV3-2) to TRBJ2-2; TRBD2 agrees at 9 bases. CDR3 length equals 16 residues. Losses at the gene ends were 4 bases for V and 6 bases for J; bases not matched to a gene: 9. In germline, CDR1 is LGHDT, CDR2 YNNKEL (reference sequence). In DNA, the CDR3 is TGTGCCAGCAGCCGATCTAGCGGGGCAGCCCCCGGGGAGCTGTTTTTT. It encodes CASSRSSGAAPGELFF.

This clone has just one count. The CDR3 region is CASSLDDQPQHF. DNA of the CDR3: TGTGCCAGCAGCCTCGACGATCAGCCCCAGCATTTT. V usage is TRBV2 and J usage is TRBJ1-5, with D unresolved. CDR1 SNHLY and CDR2 FYNNEI come from the germline V gene. The CDR3 spans 12 residues. Between the trimmed V and J ends, which lost 6 bases and 5 bases, there was a span of 8 bases.

The chain uses TRBV7-9 and TRBJ1-1; tentative D call: TRBD1 (6 bases). The CDR3 totals 15 residues. CDR1 is SEHNR and CDR2 is FQNEAQ in the germline V gene (reference sequence). V lost 4 bases and J lost 0, with 12 bases in between. The CDR3: CASSSLDSLNTEAFF. The CDR3 nucleotides read TGTGCCAGCAGCTCCCTGGACAGCCTGAACACTGAAGCTTTCTTT.

The CDR3 bases are TGCGCCAGCAGTGATACAGGGGATAATCAGCCCCAGCATTTT. Its translation: CASSDTGDNQPQHF. The chain uses TRBV10-2 and TRBJ1-5, with 7 bases matching TRBD1. V gave up 3 bases and J gave up 4 bases; unmatched junction bases: 3. Germline CDR1 WSHSY, CDR2 SAAADI. The CDR3 has 14 residues.

The chain recombines TRBV7-3 with TRBJ1-1, with TRBD1 matching over 7 bases. The CDR3 length is 13 residues. Germline-derived CDR1 and CDR2 are SGHTA and FQGTGA. V lost 0 bases, J lost 11 bases, and 6 bases stayed unmatched. The CDR3 DNA reads TGTGCCAGCAGCTTAACGGAGGGGGCGTATGCTTTCTTT. It codes for CASSLTEGAYAFF.

The rearrangement uses TRBV6-5 and TRBJ1-1, with D hard to call. V was shortened by 8 bases and J by 1 base, with 14 bases between the two germline ends. The CDR3 is 14 residues long. Germline values: CDR1 MNHEY, CDR2 SVGAGI. CDR3 amino acids: CASELYAGNTEAFF. CDR3 nucleotides: TGTGCCAGCGAGCTCTACGCTGGGAACACTGAAGCTTTCTTT.

The gene calls are TRBV2 and TRBJ1-4, with 8 nucleotides matching TRBD1. V trimming: 0 bases; J trimming: 2 bases; junction bases outside the gene matches: 11. Germline values: CDR1 SNHLY, CDR2 FYNNEI. The CDR3 length is 19 residues. CDR3 coding DNA: TGTGCCAGCAGTGAAGCTGTGGCAGGGGGCGGTTTTACTAATGAAAAACTGTTTTTT. Protein product: CASSEAVAGGGFTNEKLFF.

The chain carries TRBV25-1 and TRBJ1-1, with 9 bases aligning to TRBD1. The CDR3 has 15 residues. Germline V gene lookup returns CDR1 MGHDK and CDR2 SYGVNS. The V gene end was trimmed by 3 bases and the J gene end by 3 bases; junction bases not matched to a gene: 5. The CDR3 reads CASSEKQGADTEAFF. The CDR3 nucleotides are TGTGCCAGCAGTGAGAAACAGGGGGCCGACACTGAAGCTTTCTTT.

The chain employs TRBV19 and TRBJ2-1; TRBD2 matches 8 bases. The germline gives CDR1 LNHDA, CDR2 SQIVND (reference sequence). CDR3 length: 14 residues. Trimming took 6 bases from V and 7 from J; bases not matched to a gene: 8. The CDR3 DNA reads as TGTGCCAGTAGAGTTGGGCGGGGGGAGAATGAGCAGTTCTTC. This codes for CASRVGRGENEQFF.